This is a list of T cell receptor beta chains from one sample in a study of post-analysis software for immune sequencing data. TCRdb itself ran the PCR reads through MiXCR, one entry per CDR3 protein. The data hold roughly 540,000 distinct CDR3 sequences, with around 36% observed a single time. Sequenced material: blood. Source of these receptors: a girl under 18 with multiple sclerosis. The CDR3 runs from the conserved cysteine through the conserved F or W. The D gene is left open where the match is weak. Clone sizes are given selectively: once, few, many, or a class where the clone is expanded.

CDR3aa,CDR3nt,abundance,v_gene,d_gene,j_gene
CATSEPSGGRTFNEQFF,TGTGCCACCAGTGAACCTAGCGGGGGGAGAACTTTCAATGAGCAGTTCTTC,-,TRBV24-1,TRBD2,TRBJ2-1
CSARVDAAYEQYF,TGCAGTGCTAGAGTGGACGCTGCCTACGAGCAGTACTTC,few,TRBV20-1,-,TRBJ2-7
CASRVQGHFNEQYF,TGTGCCAGCAGGGTCCAGGGGCACTTCAACGAGCAGTACTTC,-,TRBV6-1,-,TRBJ2-7
CASSFRDRGFTDTEYF,TGTGCCAGCAGTTTTAGGGACAGAGGATTCACAGATACGGAGTATTTT,-,TRBV12-3/TRBV12-4,TRBD1,TRBJ2-3
CASSPGLDTQYF,TGTGCCAGCAGCCCAGGGCTGGATACGCAGTATTTT,many,TRBV7-3,-,TRBJ2-3
CSVEDEGWEGSYEQYF,TGCAGCGTTGAAGATGAAGGGTGGGAGGGGTCCTACGAGCAGTACTTC,few,TRBV29-1,TRBD2,TRBJ2-7
CASSLPSGAGLAIDEQFF,TGTGCCAGCAGCCTCCCCTCAGGCGCGGGACTAGCTATAGATGAGCAGTTCTTC,few,TRBV4-2,TRBD2,TRBJ2-1
CAISQDRAYNEQFF,TGTGCCATCAGCCAGGACAGGGCCTACAATGAGCAGTTCTTC,-,TRBV10-3,TRBD1,TRBJ2-1
CASSLSRGPYQPQHF,TGTGCCAGCAGCTTGTCCAGGGGGCCTTATCAGCCCCAGCATTTT,-,TRBV7-9,TRBD1,TRBJ1-5
CASTLGRGTDTQYF,TGTGCCAGCACCTTAGGACGGGGCACAGATACGCAGTATTTT,-,TRBV12-3/TRBV12-4,-,TRBJ2-3
CSARIQPPDRDLYGYTF,TGCAGTGCTAGAATCCAACCCCCGGACAGGGACCTCTATGGCTACACCTTC,-,TRBV20-1,TRBD1,TRBJ1-2
CASSEIGSYTGELFF,TGTGCCAGCAGTGAGATAGGGAGTTACACCGGGGAGCTGTTTTTT,few,TRBV6-1,-,TRBJ2-2
CASSYLAEGDEQYF,TGTGCCAGCAGTTACTTGGCGGAAGGAGATGAGCAGTACTTC,-,TRBV6-6,-,TRBJ2-7
CSTSRTVSNTEAFF,TGCAGCACATCCAGGACAGTATCCAACACTGAAGCTTTCTTT,-,TRBV29-1,-,TRBJ1-1
CSASGRQGLQETQYF,TGCAGTGCTAGCGGGAGACAGGGCCTACAAGAGACCCAGTACTTC,-,TRBV20-1,-,TRBJ2-5
CASSLGDRNYGYTF,TGCGCCAGCAGCTTGGGGGACAGGAACTATGGCTACACCTTC,few,TRBV5-1,TRBD1,TRBJ1-2
CASSLGGSTDTRYF,TGTGCCAGCAGCTTAGGCGGAAGTACAGATACGCGGTATTTT,-,TRBV7-9,-,TRBJ2-3
CASRVLGGRYIQYF,TGTGCCAGCAGGGTGCTGGGGGGCCGGTACATTCAGTACTTC,-,TRBV5-5,-,TRBJ2-4
CSAQGSSSYEQYF,TGCAGCGCGCAGGGGTCTAGCTCCTACGAGCAGTACTTC,-,TRBV29-1,-,TRBJ2-7
CASSLDYGTGGNTEAFF,TGTGCCAGCAGCTTGGACTACGGGACAGGGGGGAACACTGAAGCTTTCTTT,-,TRBV5-5,TRBD1,TRBJ1-1
CASSLSRGSTDTQYF,TGTGCCAGCAGCTTATCGAGGGGAAGCACAGATACGCAGTATTTT,once,TRBV7-6,-,TRBJ2-3
CASSLGGQENIQYF,TGTGCCAGCAGCTTAGGGGGACAGGAAAACATTCAGTACTTC,few,TRBV11-1,TRBD1,TRBJ2-4
CASRDLRDTQYF,TGCGCCAGTCGGGACCTGCGAGATACGCAGTATTTT,-,TRBV10-2,-,TRBJ2-3
CASTRQGQGYTF,TGTGCCAGCACTAGACAGGGGCAAGGCTACACCTTC,-,TRBV6-5,TRBD1,TRBJ1-2
CASSTGRGGRYNEQFF,TGTGCCAGCTCGACCGGTCGCGGGGGGAGATACAATGAGCAGTTCTTC,-,TRBV18,TRBD2,TRBJ2-1
CSTRAGDEQYF,TGCAGTACCAGGGCCGGGGACGAGCAGTACTTC,few,TRBV29-1,-,TRBJ2-7
CASSYSPGQETQYF,TGTGCCAGCAGTTACTCGCCAGGACAAGAGACCCAGTACTTC,few,TRBV6-2/TRBV6-3,-,TRBJ2-5
CASSYSGLSGVPSTDTQYF,TGTGCCAGCAGTTACTCGGGACTCTCGGGGGTCCCAAGCACAGATACGCAGTATTTT,-,TRBV6-2/TRBV6-3,-,TRBJ2-3
CASSMMAGSPLRGANVLTF,TGTGCCAGCTCAATGATGGCAGGTTCACCTCTGAGGGGGGCCAACGTCCTGACTTTC,-,TRBV18,-,TRBJ2-6
CSARDLRGGFHNEQFF,TGCAGTGCTAGAGATCTTCGGGGGGGATTCCACAATGAGCAGTTCTTC,few,TRBV20-1,TRBD2,TRBJ2-1
CASSLVGQGSAEQFF,TGTGCCAGCAGCTTAGTAGGGCAGGGGAGTGCTGAGCAGTTCTTC,-,TRBV11-2,-,TRBJ2-1
CASSPPSGGANEQFF,TGTGCCAGCAGCCCTCCTAGCGGGGGGGCCAATGAGCAGTTCTTC,-,TRBV7-9,TRBD2,TRBJ2-1
CASSLAFYEQYF,TGCGCCAGCAGCTTGGCTTTCTACGAGCAGTACTTC,few,TRBV5-1,-,TRBJ2-7
CSVGQGEGQPQHF,TGCAGCGTGGGACAGGGTGAGGGGCAGCCCCAGCATTTT,many,TRBV29-1,TRBD1,TRBJ1-5
CASRLGTSGEQYF,TGCGCCAGCAGGCTAGGGACTTCTGGGGAGCAGTACTTC,-,TRBV10-2,-,TRBJ2-7
CASSSSGGASYNEQFF,TGTGCCAGCAGCTCTAGCGGGGGGGCATCCTACAATGAGCAGTTCTTC,many,TRBV7-2,TRBD2,TRBJ2-1
CSAREWTSSRAQYF,TGCAGTGCTAGAGAGTGGACTAGCAGTCGGGCCCAGTACTTC,few,TRBV20-1,TRBD2,TRBJ2-7
CASSYRETGNYEQYF,TGTGCCAGCAGTTACCGGGAGACAGGGAACTACGAGCAGTACTTC,few,TRBV6-5,-,TRBJ2-7
CASSLGRTSGIYNEQFF,TGCGCCAGCAGCTTGGGTCGGACTAGCGGGATCTACAATGAGCAGTTCTTC,-,TRBV5-1,TRBD2,TRBJ2-1
CASQRTSGGARGYNEQFF,TGTGCCAGCCAAAGGACTAGCGGGGGGGCCCGGGGTTACAATGAGCAGTTCTTC,many,TRBV2,TRBD2,TRBJ2-1
CASSLRPETQYF,TGTGCCAGCAGCTTAAGACCCGAGACCCAGTACTTC,-,TRBV7-8,-,TRBJ2-5
CASSEALGTQYF,TGTGCCAGCAGTGAAGCGCTTGGGACCCAGTACTTC,-,TRBV6-1,-,TRBJ2-5
CASSPGGHEQFF,TGTGCCAGCAGCCCGGGGGGCCATGAGCAGTTCTTC,few,TRBV27,-,TRBJ2-1
CASSASGALITDTQYF,TGCGCCAGCAGTGCTAGCGGGGCGTTAATCACAGATACGCAGTATTTT,few,TRBV10-2,TRBD2,TRBJ2-3
CASSPMLAGGPDTQYF,TGTGCCAGCTCACCAATGCTAGCGGGGGGGCCAGATACGCAGTATTTT,-,TRBV18,TRBD2,TRBJ2-3
CASSPLPRLTTEAFF,TGTGCCAGCAGTCCTCTTCCCAGATTAACCACTGAAGCTTTCTTT,-,TRBV12-3/TRBV12-4,-,TRBJ1-1
CASSNLREQYF,TGTGCCAGCAGCAATCTTCGGGAGCAGTACTTC,-,TRBV7-2,-,TRBJ2-7
CASRGRTTNEKLFF,TGTGCCAGCAGGGGCAGAACAACTAATGAAAAACTGTTTTTT,few,TRBV6-6,-,TRBJ1-4
CASSLTRGGPETQYF,TGCGCCAGCAGCTTGACGCGGGGGGGCCCAGAGACCCAGTACTTC,-,TRBV5-1,TRBD2,TRBJ2-5
CASSLVGQYNEQYF,TGTGCCAGCAGCTTGGTAGGCCAGTACAATGAGCAGTACTTC,-,TRBV5-5,-,TRBJ2-5
CASSLADRPYGYTF,TGCGCCAGCAGCCTTGCCGACAGGCCCTATGGCTACACCTTC,-,TRBV5-1,-,TRBJ1-2
CASGTGEYSYEQYF,TGCGCCAGCGGTACAGGGGAGTACTCCTACGAGCAGTACTTC,few,TRBV4-1,TRBD1,TRBJ2-7
CAISGGQGAKNIQYF,TGTGCCATCAGTGGGGGACAGGGAGCCAAAAACATTCAGTACTTC,-,TRBV10-3,TRBD1,TRBJ2-4
CASRLLTEAFF,TGTGCCAGCAGATTGTTGACTGAAGCTTTCTTT,once,TRBV7-9,-,TRBJ1-1
CASRQGFDYGYTF,TGTGCCAGCAGACAGGGATTCGACTATGGCTACACCTTC,few,TRBV6-2/TRBV6-3,-,TRBJ1-2